Many counts were recorded for the clone carrying this T cell receptor (beta chain). Its antigen is as yet unknown. This CDR3 comprises 15 residues. Trimming cost V 1 base and J 1 base; bases outside gene matches: 1. CDR1 SGHTS and CDR2 YDEGEE come from the germline V gene. RNA transcripts served as the template for amplifying TCR beta CDR3 regions. HTBI primers were employed in a first-round RT-PCR of the TCR CDR3. TCRdb processed the multiplex PCR reads anew with MiXCR; each CDR3 protein has one entry. The table lists under 400,000 distinct CDR3 sequences, about 13% of them singletons. The sample belongs to a study of T cells in Graves' hyperthyroidism and ophthalmopathy. Study-wide points: A model built on 13 V-J features separated ophthalmopathy from stable hyperthyroidism.

The study left out patients who had uncontrolled infection, other autoimmune disease, pregnancy or lactation. The study based diagnoses on clinical symptoms, serum thyroxine and TRAb, thyroid ultrasound and orbital computed tomography. PBMCs came from about 10 ml fresh peripheral blood. This chain joins TRBV5-8 and TRBJ2-3; the match to TRBD1 covers 9 bases. The sample was blood. The clonotype was recovered from a woman between 18 and 30 years old with Graves' hyperthyroidism. The CDR3 here is CASSLTGGGTDTQYF. The CDR3 DNA reads as TGTGCCAGCAGCTTGACAGGGGGCGGCACAGATACGCAGTATTTT.